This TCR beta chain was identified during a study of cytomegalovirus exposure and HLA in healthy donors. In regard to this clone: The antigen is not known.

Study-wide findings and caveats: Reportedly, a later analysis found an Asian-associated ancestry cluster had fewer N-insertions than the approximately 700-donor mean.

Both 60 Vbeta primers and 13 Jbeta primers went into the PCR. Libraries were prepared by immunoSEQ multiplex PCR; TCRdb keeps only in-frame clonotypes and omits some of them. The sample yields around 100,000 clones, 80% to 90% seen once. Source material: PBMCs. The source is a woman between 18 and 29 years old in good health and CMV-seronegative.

The CDR3, as DNA: TGCGCCAGCAGCCAACTGGACAGTCCACAAGAGACCCAGTACTTC. As protein: CASSQLDSPQETQYF. J is TRBJ2-5 and V is TRBV4-1, with a possible D match to TRBD1 (6 bases). Trimming stripped 2 bases from V and 2 bases from J, with 12 bases between. This CDR3 region has 15 residues. Germline CDR1 and CDR2: MGHRA and YSYEKL.